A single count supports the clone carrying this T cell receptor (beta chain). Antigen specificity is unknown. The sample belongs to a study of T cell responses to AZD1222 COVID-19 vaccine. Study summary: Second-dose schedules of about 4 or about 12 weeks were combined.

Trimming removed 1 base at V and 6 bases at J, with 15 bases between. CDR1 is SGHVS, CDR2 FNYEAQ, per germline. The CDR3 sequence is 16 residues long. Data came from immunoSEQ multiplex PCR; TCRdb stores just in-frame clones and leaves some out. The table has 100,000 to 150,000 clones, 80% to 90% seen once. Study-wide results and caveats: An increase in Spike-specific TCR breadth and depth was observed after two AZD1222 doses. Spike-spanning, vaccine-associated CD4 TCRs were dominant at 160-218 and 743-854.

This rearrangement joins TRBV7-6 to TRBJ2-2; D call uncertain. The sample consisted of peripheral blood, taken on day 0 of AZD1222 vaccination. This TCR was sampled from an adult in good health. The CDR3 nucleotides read TGTGCCAGCAGCTTAGTACAGATAGGAAGCGCCGGGGAGCTGTTTTTT. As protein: CASSLVQIGSAGELFF.